These 8 T cell receptor beta chains originate from one sample sequenced in a study of T-cell memory formation after mild COVID-19. One entry per CDR3 protein results from TCRdb running MiXCR on the 5' RACE reads. The sample has hundreds of thousands of distinct CDR3 sequences; 20% to 25% are singletons. The sample consisted of PBMCs or a T cell subset sorted from them (not recorded which). These receptors came from a man between 18 and 29 years old who had mild COVID-19 (a few samples of this study predate the infection). Cell type and time point are not known.

This clonotype was picked up a small number of times. The rearrangement joins TRBV4-2 to TRBJ1-2; D might be TRBD1 (6 bases). The CDR3 is 15 amino acids. The ends were cut back, 4 bases at V and 4 bases at J, with 16 bases in the middle. The germline V gene has CDR1 LGHNA and CDR2 YNFKEQ. The CDR3 DNA sequence: TGTGCCAGCAGCCGGCCCGAGGGGGATCGCTATGGCTACACCTTC. It specifies CASSRPEGDRYGYTF.

This clonotype was recorded a few times. The chain is built from TRBV3-1 and TRBJ2-3, with D tentatively TRBD1 (6 bases). This CDR3 contains 15 residues. Germline V gene sequence: CDR1 LGHDT, CDR2 YNNKEL (reference sequence). Trimming pared 4 bases from V and 4 bases from J, leaving 15 bases between. In nucleotides, the CDR3 is TGTGCCAGCAGCCGGGGGCAGGGCGGGTCAGATACGCAGTATTTT. Translation gives CASSRGQGGSDTQYF.

The rearrangement uses TRBV27 and TRBJ1-6; D is uncertain. Deletions cut 2 bases from V and 7 bases from J, with 12 bases between. The CDR3 totals 15 residues. Germline values: CDR1 MNHEY, CDR2 SMNVEV (reference sequence). The CDR3 DNA reads TGTGCCAGCAGTTTAATGGCCCTTCTCAATTCACCCCTCCACTTT. Translated, it gives CASSLMALLNSPLHF.

This clonotype was seen only a few times. V gene TRBV9 combines with J gene TRBJ2-5, with 14 bases lining up with TRBD2. The trim removed 2 bases at V and 5 bases at J, leaving 5 bases unmatched. From germline, CDR1 is SGDLS and CDR2 YYNGEE. The CDR3 spans 16 residues. CDR3 residues: CASSVTSGGARETQYF. CDR3 sequence (DNA): TGTGCCAGCAGCGTGACTAGCGGGGGGGCCCGGGAGACCCAGTACTTC. The variable domain in full, completed from reference TRBV9 and TRBJ2-5, reads DSGVTQTPKHLITATGQRVTLRCSPRSGDLSVYWYQQSLDQGLQFLIQYYNGEERAKGNILERFSAQQFPDLHSELNLSSLELGDSALYFCASSVTSGGARETQYFGPGTRLLVL.

This clonotype was observed at least ten times. The chain uses TRBV7-2 and TRBJ2-3; D unresolved. V shed 7 bases and J shed 1 base, with 12 bases lying between them. This CDR3 is 14 amino acids long. The germline V gene encodes CDR1 SGHTA and CDR2 FQGNSA. CDR3 region: CASTLGSGTDTQYF. The DNA for the CDR3 is TGTGCCAGCACTCTGGGGTCCGGCACAGATACGCAGTATTTT.

The chain uses TRBV3-1 and TRBJ2-3; 10 bases are shared with TRBD1. CDR1 is LGHDT, CDR2 YNNKEL, per germline (reference sequence). The CDR3 covers 16 residues. V lost 3 bases to trimming and J lost 7 bases; unmatched junction nucleotides: 10. This CDR3 is CASSQAGTGEQNTQYF. CDR3 DNA: TGTGCCAGCAGCCAGGCCGGGACAGGGGAGCAGAATACGCAGTATTTT.

The chain couples TRBV20-1 to TRBJ2-3, with a tentative D call TRBD2 (6 bases). V lost 5 bases and J 1 base, leaving 13 bases between the germline ends. The CDR3 consists of 14 residues. The germline V gene encodes CDR1 DFQATT and CDR2 SNEGSKA (reference sequence). The CDR3 nucleotides read TGCAGTGCTCCGCTCGGCGGGGGCACAGATACGCAGTATTTT. Amino acid sequence: CSAPLGGGTDTQYF.

This clonotype was observed a handful of times. V gene TRBV7-3 combines with J gene TRBJ1-1; D is uncertain. This CDR3 region has 15 residues. CDR1 is SGHTA and CDR2 is FQGTGA in the germline V gene. Trimming cost V 5 bases and J 0 bases, with 13 bases left between them. The DNA of the CDR3 is TGTGCCAGCAGCGCCTCCCCTGGGGTGAACACTGAAGCTTTCTTT. This codes for CASSASPGVNTEAFF. Full variable domain (remainder filled in from reference TRBV7-3 and TRBJ1-1): GAGVSQTPSNKVTEKGKYVELRCDPISGHTALYWYRQSLGQGPEFLIYFQGTGAADDSGLPNDRFFAVRPEGSVSTLKIQRTERGDSAVYLCASSASPGVNTEAFFGQGTRLTVV.